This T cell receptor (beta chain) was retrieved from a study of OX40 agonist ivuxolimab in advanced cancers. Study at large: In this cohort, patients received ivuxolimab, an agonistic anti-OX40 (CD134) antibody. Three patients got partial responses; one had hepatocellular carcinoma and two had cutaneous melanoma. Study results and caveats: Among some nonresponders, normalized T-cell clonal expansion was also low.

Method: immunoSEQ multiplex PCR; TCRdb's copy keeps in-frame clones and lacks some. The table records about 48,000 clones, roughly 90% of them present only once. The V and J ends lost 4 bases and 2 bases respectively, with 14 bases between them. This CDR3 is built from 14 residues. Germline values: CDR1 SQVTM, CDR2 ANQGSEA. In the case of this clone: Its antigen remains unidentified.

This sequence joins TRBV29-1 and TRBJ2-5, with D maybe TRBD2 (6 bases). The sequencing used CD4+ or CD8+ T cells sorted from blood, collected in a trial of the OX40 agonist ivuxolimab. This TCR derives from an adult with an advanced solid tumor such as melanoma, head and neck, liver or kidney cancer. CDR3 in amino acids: CSVVSPGTQETQYF. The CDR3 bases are TGCAGCGTTGTCTCTCCCGGGACTCAAGAGACCCAGTACTTC.